The 8 T cell receptor beta chains below all came from one sample that was sequenced in a study of early T cells in non-severe SARS-CoV-2 infection. TCRdb analysed the 5' RACE reads with MiXCR anew, one entry per CDR3 protein. Of 55,000 or so distinct CDR3 sequences detected, approximately 13% appear once; the ten largest clones hold more than 1.1%. Sequencing input: whole blood. The receptors come from an adult who was a healthcare worker with PCR-confirmed SARS-CoV-2 infection or an uninfected control (not recorded which).

This clonotype turned up a few times. The V call is TRBV12-3 or TRBV12-4, the J call TRBJ2-3; possible D gene TRBD1, 6 bases. V shed 1 base and J shed 4 bases, with 15 bases lying between them. The CDR3 has 16 residues. The CDR3 here is CASSLEGRGAPDTQYF. The CDR3, as DNA: TGTGCCAGCAGTTTAGAAGGCAGGGGCGCGCCAGATACGCAGTATTTT.

The DNA of the CDR3 is TGTGCCAGCAGCTTAGATGAGGGTTACACTGAAGCTTTCTTT. It is translated as CASSLDEGYTEAFF. The chain recombines TRBV11-2 with TRBJ1-1; D ambiguous. This CDR3 contains 14 residues. V dropped 0 bases and J dropped 3 bases, with 8 bases sitting between them. CDR1 and CDR2 from the germline V gene are SGHAT and FQNNGV.

Ten or more counts support this clonotype. The chain joins TRBV11-2 to TRBJ2-7; 7 nucleotides line up with TRBD1. Trimming took 7 bases from V and 6 from J; bases not matched to a gene: 3. The germline V gene encodes CDR1 SGHAT and CDR2 FQNNGV. The CDR3 covers 11 residues. This CDR3 is CASTQGVEQYF. DNA for the CDR3: TGTGCCAGCACCCAGGGGGTCGAGCAGTACTTC.

The rearrangement links TRBV6-6 to TRBJ1-2; 12 positions agree with TRBD1. This CDR3 has 15 residues. Germline lookup yields CDR1 MNHNY and CDR2 SVGAGI (reference sequence). Losses at the gene ends were 6 bases for V and 2 bases for J; bases not matched to a gene: 4. CDR3 sequence (DNA): TGTGCCAGCAGCCCAGGGACAGGGGGCAACTATGGCTACACCTTC. It yields the protein CASSPGTGGNYGYTF.

This clonotype was seen more than once but under ten times. The chain combines TRBV29-1 with TRBJ1-1; D not resolved. Per germline, CDR1 SQVTM and CDR2 ANQGSEA. V shed 4 bases and J shed 1 base, with 10 bases lying between them. CDR3 length: 13 residues. In nucleotides, the CDR3 is TGCAGCGTTGTTCTCGGGCCGAACACTGAAGCTTTCTTT. Translation: CSVVLGPNTEAFF.

This clonotype was observed a few times. The V and J genes are TRBV5-6 and TRBJ2-5; 10 positions match TRBD1. Germline values: CDR1 SGHDT, CDR2 YYEEEE. The V segment lost 1 base and the J segment 2 bases; nucleotides outside the gene matches: 2. CDR3 length: 15 amino acids. CDR3 nucleotides: TGTGCCAGCAGCTTGCCGGGACAGGGGCAAGAGACCCAGTACTTC. Translating it yields CASSLPGQGQETQYF.

V usage is TRBV3-1 and J usage is TRBJ2-3; 9 bases are a match to TRBD2. Trimming took 1 base from V and 10 from J; bases not matched to a gene: 9. The CDR3 sequence is 15 residues long. Per germline, CDR1 LGHDT and CDR2 YNNKEL (reference sequence). The CDR3 bases are TGTGCCAGCAGCCAAGGACCAGGACTAGCGTGGGCGCAGTATTTT. Amino acids: CASSQGPGLAWAQYF.

At least ten counts were recorded for this clonotype. This chain uses TRBV16 with TRBJ2-7; 11 positions agree with TRBD1. The V gene's germline CDR1 is KGHSY and CDR2 FQNENV. The CDR3 runs 17 residues. The J segment lost 5 bases and the V segment lost 2 bases, leaving 11 bases of the junction unmatched. Here the CDR3 DNA reads TGTGCCAGCAGCCAAGGGACCTGGGGGACAGGGGGAAACGAGCAGTACTTC. Translated: CASSQGTWGTGGNEQYF. Drawing the rest from reference TRBV16 and TRBJ2-7, the complete variable domain is GEEVAQTPKHLVRGEGQKAKLYCAPIKGHSYVFWYQQVLKNEFKFLISFQNENVFDETGMPKERFSAKCLPNSPCSLEIQATKLEDSAVYFCASSQGTWGTGGNEQYFGPGTRLTVT.